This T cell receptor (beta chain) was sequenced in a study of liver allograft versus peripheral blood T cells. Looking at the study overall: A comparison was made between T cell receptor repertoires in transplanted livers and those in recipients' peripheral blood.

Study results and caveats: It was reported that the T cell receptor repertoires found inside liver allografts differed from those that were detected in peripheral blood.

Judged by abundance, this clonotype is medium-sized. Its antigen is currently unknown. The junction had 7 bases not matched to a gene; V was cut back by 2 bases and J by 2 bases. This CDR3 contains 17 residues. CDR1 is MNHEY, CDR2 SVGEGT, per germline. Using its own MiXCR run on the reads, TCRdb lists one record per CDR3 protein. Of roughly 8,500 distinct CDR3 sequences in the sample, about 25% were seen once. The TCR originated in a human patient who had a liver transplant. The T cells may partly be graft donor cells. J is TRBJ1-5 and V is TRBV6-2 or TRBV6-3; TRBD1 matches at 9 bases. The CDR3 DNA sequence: TGTGCCAGCAGTTACGAGATACAGGGGGCGCGCAATCAGCCCCAGCATTTT. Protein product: CASSYEIQGARNQPQHF.